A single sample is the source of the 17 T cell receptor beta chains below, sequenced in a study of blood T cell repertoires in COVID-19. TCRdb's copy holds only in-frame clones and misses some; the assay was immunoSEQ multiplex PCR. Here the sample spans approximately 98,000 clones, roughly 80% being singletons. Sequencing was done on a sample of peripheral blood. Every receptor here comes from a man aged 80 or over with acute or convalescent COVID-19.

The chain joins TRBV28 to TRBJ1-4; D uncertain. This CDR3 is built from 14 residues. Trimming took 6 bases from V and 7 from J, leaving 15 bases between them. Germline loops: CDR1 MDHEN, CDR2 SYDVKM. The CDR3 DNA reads TGTGCCAGCAGCTCGTTTTTAGAGGGTGAAAAACTGTTTTTT. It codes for CASSSFLEGEKLFF.

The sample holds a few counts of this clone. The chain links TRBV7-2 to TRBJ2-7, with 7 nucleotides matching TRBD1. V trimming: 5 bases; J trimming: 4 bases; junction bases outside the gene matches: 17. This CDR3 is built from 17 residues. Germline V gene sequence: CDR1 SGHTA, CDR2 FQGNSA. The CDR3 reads CASSLDGTALGVYEQYF. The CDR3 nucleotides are TGTGCCAGCAGCCTAGACGGGACAGCCCTGGGGGTATACGAGCAGTACTTC.

CDR3 region: CASSLRRGATDTQYF. The CDR3 coding sequence is TGTGCCAGCAGCTTACGCCGGGGGGCGACAGATACGCAGTATTTT. The J gene is TRBJ2-3, the V gene TRBV7-2, with a tentative D call TRBD2 (7 bases). The V gene's germline CDR1 is SGHTA and CDR2 FQGNSA. This CDR3 has 15 amino acids. V lost 2 bases and J lost 3, with 12 bases in between.

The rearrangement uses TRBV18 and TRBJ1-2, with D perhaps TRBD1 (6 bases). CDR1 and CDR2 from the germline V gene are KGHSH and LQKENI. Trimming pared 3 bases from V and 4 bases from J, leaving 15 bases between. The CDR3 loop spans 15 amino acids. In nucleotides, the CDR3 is TGTGCCAGCTCACCCGGTCGGACAGAAACCTATGGCTACACCTTC. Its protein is CASSPGRTETYGYTF. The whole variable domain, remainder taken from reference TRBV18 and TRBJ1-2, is NAGVMQNPRHLVRRRGQEARLRCSPMKGHSHVYWYRQLPEEGLKFMVYLQKENIIDESGMPKERFSAEFPKEGPSILRIQQVVRGDSAAYFCASSPGRTETYGYTFGSGTRLTVV.

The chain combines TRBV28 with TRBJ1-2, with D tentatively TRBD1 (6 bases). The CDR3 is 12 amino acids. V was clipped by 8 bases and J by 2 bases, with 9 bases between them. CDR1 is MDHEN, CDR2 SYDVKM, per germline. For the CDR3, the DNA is TGTGCCAGCCAACAGGGAAACTATGGCTACACCTTC. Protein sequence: CASQQGNYGYTF.

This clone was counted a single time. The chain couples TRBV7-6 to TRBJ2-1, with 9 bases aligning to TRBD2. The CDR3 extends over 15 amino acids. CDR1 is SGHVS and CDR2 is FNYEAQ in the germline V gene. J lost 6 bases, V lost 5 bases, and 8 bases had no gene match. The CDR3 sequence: CASSPSSGMGNEQFF. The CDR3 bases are TGTGCCAGCAGCCCATCTAGCGGGATGGGCAATGAGCAGTTCTTC.

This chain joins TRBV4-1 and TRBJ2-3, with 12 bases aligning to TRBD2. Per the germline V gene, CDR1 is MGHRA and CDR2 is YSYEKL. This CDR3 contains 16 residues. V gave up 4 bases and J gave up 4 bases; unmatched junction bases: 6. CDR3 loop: CASSRLAGGPADTQYF. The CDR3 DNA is TGCGCCAGCAGCCGGCTAGCGGGGGGGCCGGCAGATACGCAGTATTTT.

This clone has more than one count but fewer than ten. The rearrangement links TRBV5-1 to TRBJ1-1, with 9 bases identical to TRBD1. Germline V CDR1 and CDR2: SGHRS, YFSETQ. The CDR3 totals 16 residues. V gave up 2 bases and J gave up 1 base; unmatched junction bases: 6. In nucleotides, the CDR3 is TGCGCCAGCAGCTTCACAGGGGGCGGTTGGAACACTGAAGCTTTCTTT. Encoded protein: CASSFTGGGWNTEAFF.

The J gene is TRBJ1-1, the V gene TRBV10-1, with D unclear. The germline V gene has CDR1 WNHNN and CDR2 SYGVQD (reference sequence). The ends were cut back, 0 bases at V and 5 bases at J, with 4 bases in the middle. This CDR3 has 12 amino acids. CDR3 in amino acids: CASSESRTEAFF. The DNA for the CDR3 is TGCGCCAGCAGTGAGTCGAGAACTGAAGCTTTCTTT.

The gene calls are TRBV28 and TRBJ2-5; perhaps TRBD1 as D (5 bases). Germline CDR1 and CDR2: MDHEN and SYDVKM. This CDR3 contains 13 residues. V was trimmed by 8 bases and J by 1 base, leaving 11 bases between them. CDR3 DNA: TGTGCCAGCCTGGGGCAGGGCCAAGAGACCCAGTACTTC. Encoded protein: CASLGQGQETQYF.

The CDR3 sequence: CASSQDYRLSSPLHF. The CDR3 coding sequence is TGCGCCAGCAGCCAAGATTACCGGTTGAGTTCACCCCTCCACTTT. The chain couples TRBV4-3 to TRBJ1-6; no reliable D call. Germline CDR1 LGHNA, CDR2 YSLEER. V was pared by 0 bases and J by 9 bases, with 12 bases between. This CDR3 is 15 amino acids long.

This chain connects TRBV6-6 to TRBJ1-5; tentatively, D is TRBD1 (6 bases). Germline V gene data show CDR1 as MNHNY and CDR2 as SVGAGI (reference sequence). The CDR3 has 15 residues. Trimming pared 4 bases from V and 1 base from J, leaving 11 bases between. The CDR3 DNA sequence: TGTGCCAGCAGTTCCACAGGGTTCAGCAATCAGCCCCAGCATTTT. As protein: CASSSTGFSNQPQHF.

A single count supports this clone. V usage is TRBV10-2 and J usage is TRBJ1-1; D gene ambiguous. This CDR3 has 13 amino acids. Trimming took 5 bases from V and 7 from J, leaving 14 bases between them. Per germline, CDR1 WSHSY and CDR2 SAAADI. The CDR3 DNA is TGCGCCAGCAGTCCCGGGAAAAAACTTGAAGCTTTCTTT. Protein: CASSPGKKLEAFF.

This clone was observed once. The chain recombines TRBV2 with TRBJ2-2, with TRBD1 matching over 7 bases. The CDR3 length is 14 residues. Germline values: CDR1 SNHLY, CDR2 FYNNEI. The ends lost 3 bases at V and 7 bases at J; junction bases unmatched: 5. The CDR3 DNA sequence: TGTGCCAGCAGTGACCAGGGGGTAATCGGGGAGCTGTTTTTT. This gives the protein CASSDQGVIGELFF. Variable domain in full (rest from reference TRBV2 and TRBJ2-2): EPEVTQTPSHQVTQMGQEVILRCVPISNHLYFYWYRQILGQKVEFLVSFYNNEISEKSEIFDDQFSVERPDGSNFTLKIRSTKLEDSAMYFCASSDQGVIGELFFGEGSRLTVL.

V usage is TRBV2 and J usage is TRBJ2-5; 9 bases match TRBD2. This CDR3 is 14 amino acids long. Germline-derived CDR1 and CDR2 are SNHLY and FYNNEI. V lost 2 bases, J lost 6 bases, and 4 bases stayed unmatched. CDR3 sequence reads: CASSEHSGRQTQYF. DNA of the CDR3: TGTGCCAGCAGTGAACATAGCGGGAGACAGACCCAGTACTTC.

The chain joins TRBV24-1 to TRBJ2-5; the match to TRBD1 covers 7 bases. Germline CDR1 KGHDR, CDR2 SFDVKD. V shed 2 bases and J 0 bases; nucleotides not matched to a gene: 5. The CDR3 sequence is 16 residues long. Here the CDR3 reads CATSDSGQAYQETQYF. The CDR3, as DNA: TGTGCCACCAGTGATTCAGGACAGGCGTACCAAGAGACCCAGTACTTC.

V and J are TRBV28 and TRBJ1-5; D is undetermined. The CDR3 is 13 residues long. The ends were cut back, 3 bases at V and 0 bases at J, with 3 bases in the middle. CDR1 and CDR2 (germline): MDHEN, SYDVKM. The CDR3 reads CASSFYSNQPQHF. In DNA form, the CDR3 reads TGTGCCAGCAGTTTCTATAGCAATCAGCCCCAGCATTTT. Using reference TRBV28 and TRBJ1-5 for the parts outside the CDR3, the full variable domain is DVKVTQSSRYLVKRTGEKVFLECVQDMDHENMFWYRQDPGLGLRLIYFSYDVKMKEKGDIPEGYSVSREKKERFSLILESASTNQTSMYLCASSFYSNQPQHFGDGTRLSIL.